This passage covers 28 T cell receptor beta chains from one sample sequenced in a study of shared clonotypes between healthy human individuals. Selected positively for CCR7 and CD45RO-negative, naive CD8 cells excluded terminally differentiated effector memory CD45RA+ cells. The method was immunoSEQ multiplex PCR; TCRdb's version includes in-frame clones alone and lacks a portion of them. The table has roughly 2,000,000 clones, about 95% seen once; the top ten hold approximately 1.2%. The sample comprised naive CD8+ T cells sorted from blood. The receptor source for this set is a man aged 18 to 30 in good health.

Remarks on this clone: Different DNA sequences within this sample yield the same CDR3. This chain joins TRBV7-9 and TRBJ2-7; D could derive from TRBD1 or TRBD2 (5 bases each). V lost 1 base and J lost 0, with 7 bases in between. Per germline, CDR1 SEHNR and CDR2 FQNEAQ (reference sequence). This CDR3 spans 14 amino acids. The CDR3 sequence is CASSLGGTSYEQYF. CDR3 in DNA: TGTGCCAGCAGCTTAGGAGGGACCTCCTACGAGCAGTACTTC.

The V call is TRBV30, the J call TRBJ2-2; D is ambiguous. V was shortened by 5 bases and J by 4 bases, with 8 bases between the two germline ends. In germline, CDR1 is GTSNPN, CDR2 SVGIG (reference sequence). The CDR3 spans 12 residues. The CDR3 nucleotides read TGTGCCTGGGGGCTACTCACCGGGGAGCTGTTTTTT. This gives the protein CAWGLLTGELFF.

The rearrangement joins TRBV5-6 to TRBJ2-1; 8 positions match TRBD1. In germline, CDR1 is SGHDT, CDR2 YYEEEE. With 0 bases clipped from V and 7 bases from J, the junction kept 12 bases outside the gene matches. This CDR3 comprises 17 residues. The CDR3 DNA sequence: TGTGCCAGCAGCTTGGTTTCGGCAGGGGGCCCAAGGAATGAGCAGTTCTTC. Translated: CASSLVSAGGPRNEQFF.

The genes are TRBV6-5 and TRBJ1-3; TRBD1 aligns across 7 bases. Germline V gene sequence: CDR1 MNHEY, CDR2 SVGAGI. Trimming removed 2 bases from V and 2 bases from J; junction bases left unmatched: 6. This CDR3 is 16 amino acids long. Written as DNA, the CDR3 is TGTGCCAGCAGTTACGAGCGCCAGGGGGCTGGAAACACCATATATTTT. It translates to CASSYERQGAGNTIYF.

On this clone itself: Possible read error: a much larger clone is one base away. The identical CDR3 is also encoded by other nucleotide sequences in the sample. The chain carries TRBV11-2 and TRBJ2-3, with unresolved D. Trimming cost V 3 bases and J 3 bases, with 4 bases left between them. The V gene's germline CDR1 is SGHAT and CDR2 FQNNGV. This CDR3 is 12 amino acids long. The CDR3 DNA reads as TGTGCCAGCAGCTTGGGTACAGATACGCAGTATTTT. Amino acids: CASSLGTDTQYF.

The V and J genes are TRBV7-2 and TRBJ2-7; D is uncertain. CDR1 SGHTA and CDR2 FQGNSA come from the germline V gene. The CDR3 has 12 amino acids. V lost 4 bases and J lost 6, with 10 bases in between. The CDR3 sequence: CASSSPWGEQYF. Here the CDR3 DNA reads TGTGCCAGCAGCTCCCCCTGGGGCGAGCAGTACTTC.

The CDR3 DNA reads as TGCGCCAGCAGCCAGGCAGGGGGCGCGCGATTTCTCGAGCAGTACTTC. It is translated as CASSQAGGARFLEQYF. This chain joins TRBV4-1 and TRBJ2-7; 8 bases align to TRBD1. V was clipped by 3 bases and J by 6 bases; unmatched bases: 13. This CDR3 is built from 16 residues. Per germline, CDR1 MGHRA and CDR2 YSYEKL.

This chain connects TRBV11-3 to TRBJ2-1; 8 bases match TRBD1. The germline V gene has CDR1 SGHNT and CDR2 YENEEA. The junction had 3 bases not matched to a gene; V was cut back by 4 bases and J by 4 bases. The CDR3 is made up of 14 amino acids. For the CDR3, the DNA is TGTGCCAGCAGCTCGAGGGACAGGTACAATGAGCAGTTCTTC. Translated, it gives CASSSRDRYNEQFF.

The CDR3, as DNA: TGTGCCAGCAGTGGGACTACGTCGCCCAATGAAAAACTGTTTTTT. It codes for CASSGTTSPNEKLFF. The chain is built from TRBV25-1 and TRBJ1-4, with no clear D. V dropped 4 bases and J dropped 5 bases, with 14 bases sitting between them. Germline V gene lookup returns CDR1 MGHDK and CDR2 SYGVNS. The CDR3 length is 15 residues.

About this clone itself: The sample holds other DNA sequences that translate to the same CDR3. The chain combines TRBV6-6 with TRBJ2-1; D remains ambiguous. The germline V gene has CDR1 MNHNY and CDR2 SVGAGI (reference sequence). The CDR3 has 13 residues. V was shortened by 4 bases and J by 4 bases, with 8 bases between the two germline ends. CDR3 DNA: TGTGCCAGCAGTTCGTCGTCTTACAATGAGCAGTTCTTC. Protein: CASSSSSYNEQFF.

In this sample, this clone turned up a few times. The chain joins TRBV4-2 to TRBJ2-3; D is unclear. The germline gives CDR1 LGHNA, CDR2 YNFKEQ. The CDR3 is 17 amino acids. Deletions cut 4 bases from V and 5 bases from J, with 22 bases between. The DNA for the CDR3 is TGTGCCAGCAGCCCTATGTCGGGCACCGGAGCATTAGATACGCAGTATTTT. Amino acid sequence: CASSPMSGTGALDTQYF.

J is TRBJ1-1 and V is TRBV4-1; no firm D call. CDR1 and CDR2 from the germline V gene are MGHRA and YSYEKL. Between the trimmed V and J ends, which lost 0 bases and 1 base, there was a span of 12 bases. CDR3 length: 16 amino acids. The chain's CDR3 is CASSQDPGWTNTEAFF. The CDR3 coding sequence is TGCGCCAGCAGCCAAGATCCGGGTTGGACGAACACTGAAGCTTTCTTT.

This chain links TRBV19 with TRBJ1-5; the D gene is possibly TRBD1 (5 bases). The germline V gene has CDR1 LNHDA and CDR2 SQIVND (reference sequence). CDR3 length: 14 amino acids. Deletions cut 2 bases from V and 4 bases from J, with 9 bases between. The CDR3 here is CASSIWGGNQPQHF. The CDR3 region has the DNA TGTGCCAGTAGTATATGGGGGGGGAATCAGCCCCAGCATTTT.

The rearrangement joins TRBV6-5 to TRBJ2-1, with 7 bases identical to TRBD1. Trimming cost V 3 bases and J 10 bases; bases outside gene matches: 9. The CDR3 contains 14 residues. Germline loops: CDR1 MNHEY, CDR2 SVGAGI. CDR3 amino acids: CASSYFRGLGEQFF. The CDR3 DNA reads as TGTGCCAGCAGTTATTTTAGGGGGCTAGGGGAGCAGTTCTTC.

This sequence joins TRBV4-1 and TRBJ2-7, with D perhaps TRBD1 or TRBD2 (5 bases each). This CDR3 contains 14 residues. Per the germline V gene, CDR1 is MGHRA and CDR2 is YSYEKL. V shed 5 bases and J shed 2 bases, with 13 bases lying between them. CDR3 residues: CASSLLGDAYEQYF. The DNA of the CDR3 is TGCGCCAGCAGCTTACTAGGGGACGCCTACGAGCAGTACTTC.

The chain is built from TRBV27 and TRBJ1-5, with D perhaps matching TRBD1 (5 bases). V lost 8 bases and J 2 bases, leaving 10 bases between the germline ends. The CDR3 is made up of 13 amino acids. CDR1 is MNHEY and CDR2 is SMNVEV in the germline V gene (reference sequence). CDR3 DNA sequence: TGTGCCAGCCGGGGGATTGGCAATCAGCCCCAGCATTTT. It translates to CASRGIGNQPQHF.

V is TRBV11-3 and J is TRBJ1-2, with 9 bases identical to TRBD1. CDR1 is SGHNT and CDR2 is YENEEA in the germline V gene. V lost 0 bases to trimming and J lost 11 bases; unmatched junction nucleotides: 4. This CDR3 spans 13 amino acids. In nucleotides, the CDR3 is TGTGCCAGCAGCTTAGAGGGAGGACAGGGGTACACCTTC. It yields the protein CASSLEGGQGYTF. The full variable domain, completed using reference TRBV11-3 and TRBJ1-2, is EAGVVQSPRYKIIEKKQPVAFWCNPISGHNTLYWYLQNLGQGPELLIRYENEEAVDDSQLPKDRFSAERLKGVDSTLKIQPAELGDSAVYLCASSLEGGQGYTFGSGTRLTVV.

The chain uses TRBV19 and TRBJ2-2; maybe TRBD2 (6 bases). Germline CDR1 and CDR2: LNHDA and SQIVND (reference sequence). This CDR3 is 15 amino acids long. V lost 5 bases, J lost 4 bases, and 14 bases lay in between. In nucleotides, the CDR3 is TGTGCCAGTAGTTATGGGGGGTTAGCCACCGGGGAGCTGTTTTTT. Amino acids: CASSYGGLATGELFF.

The chain carries TRBV6-1 and TRBJ1-2, with D unresolved. The CDR3 consists of 13 residues. The V gene's germline CDR1 is MNHNS and CDR2 SASEGT. Trimming removed 0 bases from V and 5 bases from J, with 7 bases in between. CDR3 DNA: TGTGCCAGCAGTGAAGCACAGATATATGGCTACACCTTC. This translates into CASSEAQIYGYTF.

Details on this clone: Other DNA sequences of this sample code for an identical CDR3. This chain joins TRBV7-9 and TRBJ1-4; 9 nucleotides align to TRBD1. Germline assignment: CDR1 SEHNR and CDR2 FQNEAQ (reference sequence). The CDR3 runs 14 residues. J was trimmed by 7 bases and V by 5 bases; bases with no gene match: 5. CDR3 amino acids: CASSRDREREKLFF. The CDR3 DNA follows: TGTGCCAGCAGCCGGGACAGGGAGCGTGAAAAACTGTTTTTT.

The chain recombines TRBV10-3 with TRBJ2-7; D gene ambiguous. This CDR3 contains 11 residues. CDR1 is ENHRY and CDR2 is SYGVKD in the germline V gene. V shed 10 bases and J shed 4 bases, with 11 bases lying between them. CDR3 sequence reads: CATTDVYEQYF. The CDR3 DNA follows: TGTGCCACGACCGATGTGTACGAGCAGTACTTC.

The rearrangement joins TRBV12-5 to TRBJ2-7; 7 nucleotides line up with TRBD1. J lost 0 bases, V lost 5 bases, and 4 bases had no gene match. The germline CDR1 and CDR2 sequences are LGHNT and FRNRAP. This CDR3 is built from 14 residues. The CDR3 coding sequence is TGTGCTAGTGGTCCCCGGGACAGCTCCTACGAGCAGTACTTC. Translating it yields CASGPRDSSYEQYF. Supplemented by reference TRBV12-5 and TRBJ2-7, the full variable domain reads DARVTQTPRHKVTEMGQEVTMRCQPILGHNTVFWYRQTMMQGLELLAYFRNRAPLDDSGMPKDRFSAEMPDATLATLKIQPSEPRDSAVYFCASGPRDSSYEQYFGPGTRLTVT.

The V gene is TRBV6-5, the J gene TRBJ1-6; D is uncertain. The V end was cut by 8 bases, the J end by 10 bases, with 18 bases between. The CDR3 runs 14 residues. Looked up from germline, CDR1 is MNHEY and CDR2 is SVGAGI. The CDR3 loop is CASSNPAEGSPLHF. CDR3 DNA sequence: TGTGCCAGCTCTAACCCAGCAGAAGGCTCACCCCTCCACTTT.

Comments on this clone: The identical CDR3 is also encoded by other nucleotide sequences in the sample. This chain uses TRBV5-6 with TRBJ2-1, with D hard to call. This CDR3 has 13 amino acids. Trimming cost V 0 bases and J 5 bases, with 6 bases left between them. Germline V gives CDR1 SGHDT, CDR2 YYEEEE. The CDR3 sequence: CASSLGGDNEQFF. CDR3 nucleotides: TGTGCCAGCAGCTTGGGTGGGGACAATGAGCAGTTCTTC.

The chain carries TRBV5-4 and TRBJ2-1; TRBD2 might be the D (6 bases). The CDR3 covers 15 residues. Trimming took 2 bases from V and 5 from J, leaving 14 bases between them. CDR1 and CDR2 from the germline V gene are SGHNT and YYREEE (reference sequence). The CDR3 bases are TGTGCCAGCAGCTTAGGTAGCGGAAAGGACAATGAGCAGTTCTTC. Its translation is CASSLGSGKDNEQFF.

The chain combines TRBV4-3 with TRBJ2-7; no firm D call. V lost 0 bases to trimming and J lost 6 bases, with 12 bases between them. This CDR3 is built from 14 residues. The germline gives CDR1 LGHNA, CDR2 YSLEER. CDR3 nucleotide sequence: TGCGCCAGCAGCCAAGACGTCGGCAGTGCCGAGCAGTACTTC. It codes for CASSQDVGSAEQYF.

V and J are TRBV5-4 and TRBJ1-2; D is unresolved. The ends were cut back, 0 bases at V and 4 bases at J, with 7 bases in the middle. This CDR3 is built from 13 residues. CDR1 SGHNT and CDR2 YYREEE come from the germline V gene (reference sequence). CDR3 residues: CASSLGDTYGYTF. CDR3 nucleotides: TGTGCCAGCAGCTTGGGGGATACCTATGGCTACACCTTC.

The CDR3 DNA follows: TGTGCCAGCAGCCTCGCCGGGGGGGAGCAGTTCTTC. Amino acids: CASSLAGGEQFF. This chain connects TRBV13 to TRBJ2-1; 7 nucleotides line up with TRBD2. V dropped 5 bases and J dropped 10; count of bases not matched to a gene: 5. Per germline, CDR1 PRHDT and CDR2 FYEKMQ (reference sequence). The length of the CDR3 is 12 residues.